These T cell receptor beta chains were read from a single sample in a study of blood T cells in healthy people across ages. TCRdb reprocessed the 5' RACE reads via MiXCR and lists one record per CDR3 protein. The sample shows roughly 900,000 distinct CDR3 sequences, 29% of them seen only once. What was sequenced was blood. Receptors originate from a woman of 80 years or more in good health. The CDR3 runs from the conserved cysteine through the conserved F or W. The D gene is left open where the match is weak. Where a row states a size, it is once, few, many or the class of an expanded clone; other rows omit it.

-,TRBV7-6,TRBJ2-5,many,CASSPRGQKETQYF,TGTGCCAGCAGCCCGCGAGGACAGAAAGAGACCCAGTACTTC
TRBD1,TRBV20-1,TRBJ1-2,few,CSAADRGRRFGYTF,TGCAGTGCAGCCGACAGGGGGCGCAGGTTTGGCTACACCTTC
TRBD1,TRBV7-2,TRBJ1-1,many,CASSSRQGTEAFF,TGTGCCAGCAGCTCGCGACAGGGAACTGAAGCTTTCTTT
TRBD1,TRBV5-6,TRBJ2-3,few,CASSSDSGTGKDTQYF,TGTGCCAGCAGCAGCGATTCCGGGACAGGGAAAGATACGCAGTATTTT
-,TRBV4-3,TRBJ2-6,-,CASSQEDNSGANVLTF,TGCGCCAGCAGCCAAGAGGACAACTCTGGGGCCAACGTCCTGACTTTC
-,TRBV7-2,TRBJ1-2,-,CASSFRGSANYGYTF,TGTGCCAGCAGCTTCAGGGGATCCGCTAACTATGGCTACACCTTC
-,TRBV24-1,TRBJ2-1,many,CATSRHNEQFF,TGTGCCACCAGTCGGCACAATGAGCAGTTCTTC
-,TRBV20-1,TRBJ2-7,many,CSARFGKGSSYEQYF,TGCAGTGCTAGATTCGGAAAGGGATCCTCCTACGAGCAGTACTTC
TRBD2,TRBV7-2,TRBJ2-7,-,CAGSQYSGGYNEQYF,TGTGCCGGCAGCCAATATAGCGGGGGCTACAATGAGCAGTACTTC
-,TRBV10-3,TRBJ2-7,many,CAIYTGDTAAEQYF,TGTGCCATCTATACGGGGGACACCGCGGCCGAGCAGTACTTC
TRBD2,TRBV20-1,TRBJ2-5,many,CSGAGGRETQYF,TGCAGTGGCGCGGGGGGGAGGGAGACCCAGTACTTC
TRBD1,TRBV20-1,TRBJ1-5,-,CSALGQVENQPQHF,TGCAGTGCTCTCGGACAGGTTGAGAATCAGCCCCAGCATTTT
-,TRBV3-1,TRBJ2-5,many,CASSQVLVQETQYF,TGTGCCAGCAGCCAAGTGTTAGTCCAAGAGACCCAGTACTTC
-,TRBV3-1,TRBJ2-7,many,CASSQGKGDEQYF,TGTGCCAGCAGCCAAGGAAAAGGGGACGAGCAGTACTTC
TRBD1,TRBV25-1,TRBJ1-5,-,CASNETGGGQPQHF,TGTGCCAGCAATGAGACAGGGGGCGGTCAGCCCCAGCATTTT
-,TRBV20-1,TRBJ2-6,-,CSANFGSNVLTF,TGCAGTGCTAATTTCGGTTCCAACGTCCTGACTTTC
TRBD2,TRBV5-1,TRBJ2-5,few,CASNSGGGAETQYF,TGCGCCAGCAACTCGGGAGGAGGGGCAGAGACCCAGTACTTC
TRBD1,TRBV11-3,TRBJ1-1,-,CASSLAAGGSTEAFF,TGTGCCAGCAGCTTAGCGGCAGGGGGCAGCACTGAAGCTTTCTTT
-,TRBV3-1,TRBJ2-3,many,CASSQGPDGQYF,TGTGCCAGCAGCCAAGGGCCGGATGGGCAGTATTTT
-,TRBV20-1,TRBJ1-6,few,CSARTASYNSPLHF,TGCAGTGCTCGGACTGCGAGTTATAATTCACCCCTCCACTTT
TRBD2,TRBV3-1,TRBJ2-7,-,CASSQEWHWASGGLSSYEQYF,TGTGCCAGCAGCCAAGAGTGGCACTGGGCTAGCGGGGGCCTTAGCTCCTACGAGCAGTACTTC
TRBD1,TRBV18,TRBJ2-7,many,CASSPTGTGASYEQYF,TGTGCCAGCTCACCAACCGGGACAGGGGCCTCCTACGAGCAGTACTTC
TRBD2,TRBV4-3,TRBJ2-1,many,CASSQEGRGGAYNEQFF,TGCGCCAGCAGCCAAGAGGGACGCGGGGGAGCTTACAATGAGCAGTTCTTC
TRBD2,TRBV4-1,TRBJ2-1,many,CASSRGTSGTYNEQFF,TGCGCCAGCAGCCGCGGGACTAGCGGGACCTACAATGAGCAGTTCTTC
-,TRBV5-1,TRBJ2-5,few,CASGQRGGQETQYF,TGCGCCAGCGGCCAGAGAGGGGGGCAAGAGACCCAGTACTTC
-,TRBV20-1,TRBJ1-1,many,CSAKKTGLMNTEAFF,TGCAGTGCAAAAAAAACGGGACTGATGAACACTGAAGCTTTCTTT
-,TRBV12-3/TRBV12-4,TRBJ2-2,-,CASSSRSTGELFF,TGTGCCAGCAGTTCGCGTAGCACCGGGGAGCTGTTTTTT
-,TRBV12-3/TRBV12-4,TRBJ1-1,-,CASSPFGPNTEAFF,TGTGCCAGCAGTCCGTTCGGCCCTAACACTGAAGCTTTCTTT
-,TRBV6-6,TRBJ2-7,many,CASGRGQLSYEQYF,TGTGCCAGCGGCCGGGGGCAACTATCCTACGAGCAGTACTTC
TRBD1,TRBV2,TRBJ2-7,many,CASSERDRGRQYF,TGTGCCAGCAGTGAAAGGGACAGGGGGCGACAGTACTTC
-,TRBV12-3/TRBV12-4,TRBJ2-7,-,CASSLAEYEQYF,TGTGCCAGCAGTTTAGCGGAGTACGAGCAGTACTTC
-,TRBV5-5,TRBJ2-1,many,CASSLSENEQFF,TGTGCCAGCAGCTTGTCAGAGAATGAGCAGTTCTTC
TRBD2,TRBV4-2,TRBJ2-3,many,CASSQGGIAGSRGTDTQYF,TGTGCCAGCAGCCAAGGGGGAATAGCGGGGAGTCGGGGCACAGATACGCAGTATTTT
-,TRBV6-6,TRBJ2-1,many,CASSYSKVYNEQFF,TGTGCCAGCAGTTACTCGAAAGTATACAATGAGCAGTTCTTC
TRBD1,TRBV12-3/TRBV12-4,TRBJ1-2,many,CASSFYGTGKPPNYGYTF,TGTGCCAGCAGTTTTTATGGGACAGGGAAACCCCCTAACTATGGCTACACCTTC
TRBD2,TRBV25-1,TRBJ2-3,-,CASQSGLAITDTQYF,TGTGCCAGCCAATCGGGACTAGCGATAACAGATACGCAGTATTTT
-,TRBV20-1,TRBJ2-7,many,CSAQQGVYEQYF,TGCAGTGCTCAACAGGGTGTGTACGAGCAGTACTTC
-,TRBV5-6,TRBJ2-5,many,CASSSARAGETQYF,TGTGCCAGCAGCTCTGCCCGGGCAGGGGAGACCCAGTACTTC
-,TRBV27,TRBJ2-1,many,CASQAPYNEQFF,TGTGCCAGCCAGGCCCCCTACAATGAGCAGTTCTTC
TRBD1,TRBV7-2,TRBJ2-6,many,CASSLPGQWHSGANVLTF,TGTGCCAGCAGCTTACCGGGACAGTGGCACTCTGGGGCCAACGTCCTGACTTTC
-,TRBV29-1,TRBJ2-2,-,CSVEGSGTPGELFF,TGCAGCGTTGAGGGTTCCGGAACACCCGGGGAGCTGTTTTTT